This TCR beta chain was recovered during a study of cytomegalovirus exposure and HLA in healthy donors. About the study: Early released data had tens of millions of unique TCRs, all coming from HLA-typed donors.

V trimming: 5 bases; J trimming: 8 bases; junction bases outside the gene matches: 8. Germline CDR1 and CDR2: SGHAT and FQNNGV. The CDR3 has 14 residues. Whole-study results and caveats: A later analysis revealed that TCR association rates differed between HLA loci, peaking at DRB1 and bottoming out at HLA-C.

The PCR ran on 60 Vbeta and 13 Jbeta primers. Sequencing was performed with immunoSEQ multiplex PCR; in TCRdb, only in-frame clones are kept and a portion is missing. The data show around 190,000 clones, just over 75% seen once. To note about this clone: Its matching antigen is unknown.

This chain connects TRBV11-2 to TRBJ2-1, with 8 bases matching TRBD2. This receptor was identified in a man aged 30 to 39 in good health and CMV-seronegative. Input material: PBMCs. DNA of the CDR3: TGTGCCAGCAGCAGACGGGAGGGCTTGGATGAGCAGTTCTTC. Translated, it gives CASSRREGLDEQFF.